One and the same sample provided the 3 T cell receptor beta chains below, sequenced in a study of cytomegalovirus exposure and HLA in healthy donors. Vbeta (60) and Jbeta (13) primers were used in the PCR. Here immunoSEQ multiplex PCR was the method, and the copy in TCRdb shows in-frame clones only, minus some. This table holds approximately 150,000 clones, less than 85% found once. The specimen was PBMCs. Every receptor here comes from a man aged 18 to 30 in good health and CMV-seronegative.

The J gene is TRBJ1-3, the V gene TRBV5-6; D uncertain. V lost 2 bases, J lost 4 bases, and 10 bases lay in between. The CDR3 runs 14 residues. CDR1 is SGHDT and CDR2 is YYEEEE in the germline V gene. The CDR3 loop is CASSFPGTGNTIYF. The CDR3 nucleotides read TGTGCCAGCAGCTTTCCGGGAACGGGAAACACCATATATTTT.

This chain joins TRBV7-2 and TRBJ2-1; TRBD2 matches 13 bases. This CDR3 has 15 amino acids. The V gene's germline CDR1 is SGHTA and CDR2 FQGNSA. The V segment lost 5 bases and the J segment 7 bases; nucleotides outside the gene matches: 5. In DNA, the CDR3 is TGTGCCAGCAGCATCGGGACTAGCGGGATTAATGAGCAGTTCTTC. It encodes CASSIGTSGINEQFF.

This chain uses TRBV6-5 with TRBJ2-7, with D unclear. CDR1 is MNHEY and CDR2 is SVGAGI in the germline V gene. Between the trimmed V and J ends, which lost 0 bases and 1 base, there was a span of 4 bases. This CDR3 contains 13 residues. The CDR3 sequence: CASSYSESYEQYF. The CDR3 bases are TGTGCCAGCAGTTACTCTGAGTCCTACGAGCAGTACTTC.